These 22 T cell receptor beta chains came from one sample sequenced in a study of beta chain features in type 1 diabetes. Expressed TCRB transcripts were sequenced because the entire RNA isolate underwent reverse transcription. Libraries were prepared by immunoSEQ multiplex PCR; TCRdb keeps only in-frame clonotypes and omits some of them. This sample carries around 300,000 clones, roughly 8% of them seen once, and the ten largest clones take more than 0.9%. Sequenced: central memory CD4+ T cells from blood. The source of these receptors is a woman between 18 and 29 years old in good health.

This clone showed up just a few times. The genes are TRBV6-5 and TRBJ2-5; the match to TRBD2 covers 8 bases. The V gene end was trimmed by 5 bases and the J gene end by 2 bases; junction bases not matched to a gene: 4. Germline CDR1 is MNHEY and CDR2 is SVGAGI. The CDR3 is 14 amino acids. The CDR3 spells CASSKLAVQETQYF. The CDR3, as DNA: TGTGCCAGCAGTAAACTAGCGGTACAAGAGACCCAGTACTTC.

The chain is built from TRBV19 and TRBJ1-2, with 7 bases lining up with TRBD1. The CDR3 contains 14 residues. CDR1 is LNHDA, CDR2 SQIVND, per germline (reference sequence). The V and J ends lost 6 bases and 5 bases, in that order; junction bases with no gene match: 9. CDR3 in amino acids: CASRTGGGAYGYTF. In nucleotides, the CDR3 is TGTGCCAGTAGAACTGGAGGGGGCGCTTATGGCTACACCTTC.

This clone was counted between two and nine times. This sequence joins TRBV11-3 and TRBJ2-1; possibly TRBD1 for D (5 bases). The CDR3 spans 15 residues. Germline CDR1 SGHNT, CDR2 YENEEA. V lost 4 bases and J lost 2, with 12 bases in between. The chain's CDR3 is CASSSSRGTYNEQFF. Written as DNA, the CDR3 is TGTGCCAGCAGCTCAAGTAGGGGAACCTACAATGAGCAGTTCTTC.

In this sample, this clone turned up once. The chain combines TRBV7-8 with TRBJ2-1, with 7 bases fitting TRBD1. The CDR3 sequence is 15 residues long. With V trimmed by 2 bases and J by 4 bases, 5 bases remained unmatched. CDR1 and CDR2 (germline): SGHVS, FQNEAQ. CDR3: CASSLRDSRYNEQFF. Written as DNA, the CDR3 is TGTGCCAGCAGCTTAAGGGACAGCCGATACAATGAGCAGTTCTTC. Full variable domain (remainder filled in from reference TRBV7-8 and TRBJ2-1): GAGVSQSPRYKVAKRGQDVALRCDPISGHVSLFWYQQALGQGPEFLTYFQNEAQLDKSGLPSDRFFAERPEGSVSTLKIQRTQQEDSAVYLCASSLRDSRYNEQFFGPGTRLTVL.

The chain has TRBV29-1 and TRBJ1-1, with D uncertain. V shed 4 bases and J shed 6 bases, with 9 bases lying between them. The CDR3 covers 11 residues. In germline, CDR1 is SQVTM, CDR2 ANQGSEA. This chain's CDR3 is CSVVFIAEAFF. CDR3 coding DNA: TGCAGCGTTGTCTTTATAGCTGAAGCTTTCTTT.

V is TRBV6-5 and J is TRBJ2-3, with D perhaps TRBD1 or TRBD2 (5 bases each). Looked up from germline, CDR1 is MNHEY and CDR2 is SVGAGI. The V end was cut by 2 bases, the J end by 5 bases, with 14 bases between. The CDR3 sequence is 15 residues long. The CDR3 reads CASSYGGTWGDTQYF. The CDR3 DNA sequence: TGTGCCAGCAGTTACGGTGGGACCTGGGGAGATACGCAGTATTTT.

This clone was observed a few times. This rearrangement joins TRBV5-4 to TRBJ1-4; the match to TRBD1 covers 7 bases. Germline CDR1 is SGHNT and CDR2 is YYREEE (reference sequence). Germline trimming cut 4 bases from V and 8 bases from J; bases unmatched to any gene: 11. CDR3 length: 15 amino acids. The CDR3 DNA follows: TGTGCCAGCAGCCGGGGGACAGTCCTAGGAGAAAAACTGTTTTTT. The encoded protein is CASSRGTVLGEKLFF.

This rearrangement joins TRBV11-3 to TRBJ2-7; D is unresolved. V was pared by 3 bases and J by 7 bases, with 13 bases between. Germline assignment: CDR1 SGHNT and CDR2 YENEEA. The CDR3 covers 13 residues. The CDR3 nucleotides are TGTGCCAGCAGCTTCTCGTCTAGGACGGAGCAGTACTTC. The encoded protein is CASSFSSRTEQYF.

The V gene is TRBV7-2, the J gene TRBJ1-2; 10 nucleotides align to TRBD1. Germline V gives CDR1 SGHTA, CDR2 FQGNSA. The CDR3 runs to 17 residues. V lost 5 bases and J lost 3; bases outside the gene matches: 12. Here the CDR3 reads CASSPRTGGTSDYGYTF. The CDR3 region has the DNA TGTGCCAGCAGCCCAAGGACAGGGGGGACGTCGGACTATGGCTACACCTTC.

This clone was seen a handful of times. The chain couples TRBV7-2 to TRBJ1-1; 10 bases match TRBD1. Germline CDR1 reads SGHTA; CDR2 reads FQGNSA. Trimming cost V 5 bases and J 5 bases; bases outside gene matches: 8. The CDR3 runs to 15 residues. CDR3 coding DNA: TGTGCCAGCAGCGCAACCTGGACAGGGGGAACTGAAGCTTTCTTT. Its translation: CASSATWTGGTEAFF.

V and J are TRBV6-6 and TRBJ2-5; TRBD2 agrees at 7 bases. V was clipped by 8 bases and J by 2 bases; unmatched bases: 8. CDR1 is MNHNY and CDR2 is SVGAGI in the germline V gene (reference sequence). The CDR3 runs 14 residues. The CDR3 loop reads CASAAGDQQETQYF. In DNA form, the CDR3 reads TGTGCCAGCGCGGCGGGAGACCAGCAAGAGACCCAGTACTTC.

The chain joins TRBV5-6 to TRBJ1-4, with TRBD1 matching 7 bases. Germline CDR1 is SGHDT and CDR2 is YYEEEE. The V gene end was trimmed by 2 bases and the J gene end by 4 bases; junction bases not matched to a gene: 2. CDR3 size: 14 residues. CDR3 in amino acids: CASSFPGGNEKLFF. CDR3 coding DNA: TGTGCCAGCAGCTTCCCAGGGGGTAATGAAAAACTGTTTTTT.

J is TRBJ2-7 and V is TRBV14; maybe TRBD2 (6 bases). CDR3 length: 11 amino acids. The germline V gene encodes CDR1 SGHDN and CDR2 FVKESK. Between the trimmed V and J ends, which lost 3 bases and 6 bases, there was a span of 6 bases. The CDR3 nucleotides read TGTGCCAGCAGCCAGGGAGGCGAGCAGTACTTC. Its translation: CASSQGGEQYF.

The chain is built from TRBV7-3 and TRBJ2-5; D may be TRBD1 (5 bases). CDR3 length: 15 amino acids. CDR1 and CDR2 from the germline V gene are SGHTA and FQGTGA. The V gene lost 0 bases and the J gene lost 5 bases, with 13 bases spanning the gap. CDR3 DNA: TGTGCCAGCAGCTTAACCCCCGACAGTCTCGAGACCCAGTACTTC. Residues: CASSLTPDSLETQYF.

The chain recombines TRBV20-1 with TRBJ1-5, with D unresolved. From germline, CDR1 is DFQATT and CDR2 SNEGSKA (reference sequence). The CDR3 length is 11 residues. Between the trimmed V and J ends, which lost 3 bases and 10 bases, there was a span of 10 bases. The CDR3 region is CSASEAGPQHF. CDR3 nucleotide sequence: TGCAGTGCTAGCGAGGCCGGACCCCAGCATTTT.

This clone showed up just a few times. CDR3 coding DNA: TGTGCCAGCAGCGCTCAATTGGGGTCGGGACAGGGCTCTGGGGCCAACGTCCTGACTTTC. This translates into CASSAQLGSGQGSGANVLTF. This chain links TRBV7-3 with TRBJ2-6; the match to TRBD1 covers 9 bases. The CDR3 runs 20 residues. Germline loops: CDR1 SGHTA, CDR2 FQGTGA. The V and J ends lost 5 bases and 0 bases, in that order; junction bases with no gene match: 14.

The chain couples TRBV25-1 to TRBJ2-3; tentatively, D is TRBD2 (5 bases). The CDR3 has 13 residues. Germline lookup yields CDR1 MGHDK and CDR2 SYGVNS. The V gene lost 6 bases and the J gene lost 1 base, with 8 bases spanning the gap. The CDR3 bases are TGTGCCAGCAGAGGGAGCCGCACAGATACGCAGTATTTT. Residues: CASRGSRTDTQYF.

The CDR3 is CASSWKVEQFF. CDR3 nucleotides: TGTGCCAGCAGTTGGAAGGTTGAGCAGTTCTTC. V is TRBV7-9 and J is TRBJ2-1; D gene uncertain. V was shortened by 6 bases and J by 9 bases, with 9 bases between the two germline ends. This CDR3 region has 11 residues. Per the germline V gene, CDR1 is SEHNR and CDR2 is FQNEAQ (reference sequence).

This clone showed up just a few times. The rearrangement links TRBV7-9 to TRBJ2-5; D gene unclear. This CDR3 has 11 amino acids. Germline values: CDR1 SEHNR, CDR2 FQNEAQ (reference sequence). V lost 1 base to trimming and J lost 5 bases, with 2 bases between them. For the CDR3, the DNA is TGTGCCAGCAGCTTAGACGAGACCCAGTACTTC. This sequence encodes CASSLDETQYF.

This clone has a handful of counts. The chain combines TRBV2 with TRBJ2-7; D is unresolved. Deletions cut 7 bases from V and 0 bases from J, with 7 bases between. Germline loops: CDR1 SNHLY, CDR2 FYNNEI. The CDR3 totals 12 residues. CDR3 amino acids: CASTQYSYEQYF. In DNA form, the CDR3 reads TGTGCCAGCACGCAGTACTCCTACGAGCAGTACTTC.

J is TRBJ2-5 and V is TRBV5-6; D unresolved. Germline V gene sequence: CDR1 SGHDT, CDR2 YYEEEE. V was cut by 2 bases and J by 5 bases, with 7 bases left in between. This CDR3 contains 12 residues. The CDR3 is CASSLRFETQYF. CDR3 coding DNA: TGTGCCAGCAGCTTACGCTTCGAGACCCAGTACTTC.

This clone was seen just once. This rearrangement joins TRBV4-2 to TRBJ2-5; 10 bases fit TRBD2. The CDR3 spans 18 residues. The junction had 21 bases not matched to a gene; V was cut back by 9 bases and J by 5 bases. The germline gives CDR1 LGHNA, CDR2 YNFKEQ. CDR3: CASTTFGTSAKTGETQYF. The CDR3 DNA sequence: TGTGCCAGTACGACATTTGGGACTAGCGCTAAGACGGGGGAGACCCAGTACTTC.